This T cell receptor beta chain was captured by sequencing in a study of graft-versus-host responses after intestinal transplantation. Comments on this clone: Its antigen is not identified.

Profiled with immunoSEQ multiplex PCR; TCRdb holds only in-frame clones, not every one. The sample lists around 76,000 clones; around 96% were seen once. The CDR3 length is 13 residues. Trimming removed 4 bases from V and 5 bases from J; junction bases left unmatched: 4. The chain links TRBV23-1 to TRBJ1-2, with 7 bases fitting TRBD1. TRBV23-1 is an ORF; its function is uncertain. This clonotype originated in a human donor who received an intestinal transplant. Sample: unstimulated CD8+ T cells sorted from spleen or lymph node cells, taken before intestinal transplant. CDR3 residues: CASSRTGLYGYTF. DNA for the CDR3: TGCGCCAGCAGTCGGACAGGTTTATATGGCTACACCTTC.